This TCR beta chain was identified in a study of identical twins. From the 5' RACE reads, TCRdb called clonotypes with MiXCR, one entry per CDR3 protein. The table includes 400,000 to 600,000 distinct CDR3 sequences, about a fifth detected once. The CDR3 is made up of 15 amino acids. The trim removed 6 bases at V and 7 bases at J, leaving 14 bases unmatched. On this clonotype itself: What it recognizes is unknown.

General observations from the study: Out-of-frame alpha sequences common to twins exhibited an excess of low generation probability. Clonotypes of the beta chain that were abundant in cord blood carried fewer insertions (memory repertoires showed none). It was possible that invariant MAIT and iNKT cells partly confounded the zero-insertion analyses.

Separately, the same data were catalogued under a study of yellow fever vaccine responses in identical twins.

This clonotype was obtained from a woman aged 18-30 years in good health. Sequencing used CD4+ T cells sorted from blood. The chain joins TRBV12-3 or TRBV12-4 to TRBJ2-7, with TRBD2 matching over 8 bases. The CDR3 reads CASRLGLGMTDEQYF. For the CDR3, the DNA is TGTGCCAGCAGATTGGGACTAGGGATGACGGATGAGCAGTACTTC.